Shown below are 20 T cell receptor beta chains from a single sample sequenced in a study of beta chain features in type 1 diabetes. Regarding the study as a whole: The study found moderately but significantly shorter TCRB CDR3s in all four CD4+ subsets of Type 1 diabetes patients.

No cognate antigen is known for these TCRs. The whole isolated RNA underwent reverse transcription, so sequencing captured expressed TCRB transcripts. Generated by immunoSEQ multiplex PCR, the TCRdb table keeps only in-frame clones and is missing some. The profile shows approximately 160,000 clones, approximately 10% of them singletons. The source material was central memory CD4+ T cells from blood. The receptors were sampled from a man between 25 and 39 years old with type 1 diabetes.

This rearrangement joins TRBV2 to TRBJ2-7; TRBD1 matches 9 bases. Germline CDR1 SNHLY, CDR2 FYNNEI. J gave up 2 bases and V 7 bases, and 6 bases lay outside the gene matches. The CDR3 covers 14 residues. CDR3 coding DNA: TGTGCCAGCAAAAGGACAGGGGCCACCTACGAGCAGTACTTC. As protein: CASKRTGATYEQYF. Combining the CDR3 with reference TRBV2 and TRBJ2-7 gives the whole variable domain EPEVTQTPSHQVTQMGQEVILRCVPISNHLYFYWYRQILGQKVEFLVSFYNNEISEKSEIFDDQFSVERPDGSNFTLKIRSTKLEDSAMYFCASKRTGATYEQYFGPGTRLTVT.

The chain employs TRBV7-2 and TRBJ2-2, with D unresolved. The V gene's germline CDR1 is SGHTA and CDR2 FQGNSA. The CDR3 has 14 residues. The ends were cut back, 3 bases at V and 3 bases at J, with 8 bases in the middle. CDR3 loop: CASSFGVYTGELFF. CDR3 coding DNA: TGTGCCAGCAGCTTCGGAGTTTACACCGGGGAGCTGTTTTTT.

The chain couples TRBV29-1 to TRBJ2-1, with 13 bases identical to TRBD2. This CDR3 has 15 amino acids. J lost 4 bases, V lost 4 bases, and 4 bases had no gene match. CDR1 and CDR2 (germline): SQVTM, ANQGSEA. CDR3 in amino acids: CSVGGTSGVYNEQFF. The CDR3, as DNA: TGCAGCGTTGGCGGGACTAGCGGGGTGTACAATGAGCAGTTCTTC.

This clone has ten or more counts. The V and J genes are TRBV10-3 and TRBJ1-1; possible D gene TRBD1, 6 bases. From germline, CDR1 is ENHRY and CDR2 SYGVKD. The V and J ends lost 3 bases and 7 bases respectively, with 6 bases between them. This CDR3 region has 11 residues. CDR3 DNA: TGTGCCATCAGTGAACAGGGTGAAGCTTTCTTT. Translated: CAISEQGEAFF.

The chain combines TRBV5-1 with TRBJ2-2; D is undetermined. The CDR3 length is 16 residues. Trimming shortened V by 0 bases and J by 6 bases, and 15 bases separated the two germline ends. Germline assignment: CDR1 SGHRS and CDR2 YFSETQ. The CDR3 sequence: CASSLELALRSGELFF. The CDR3 nucleotides are TGCGCCAGCAGCTTGGAGCTGGCGTTGAGGTCCGGGGAGCTGTTTTTT.

A few counts support this clone. The rearrangement links TRBV5-1 to TRBJ1-2; D gene unclear. The V end lost 4 bases, the J end lost 4 bases, and 14 bases lay between the germline ends. The CDR3 sequence is 14 residues long. Germline CDR1 and CDR2: SGHRS and YFSETQ. The CDR3 protein is CASSTDLESYGYTF. In DNA form, the CDR3 reads TGCGCCAGCAGCACCGACTTAGAAAGCTATGGCTACACCTTC.

The chain uses TRBV18 and TRBJ1-1; D perhaps matches TRBD1 (6 bases). V was shortened by 0 bases and J by 0 bases, with 11 bases between the two germline ends. The CDR3 length is 16 residues. Germline V gene data show CDR1 as KGHSH and CDR2 as LQKENI. CDR3 residues: CASSPPGGRVNTEAFF. Here the CDR3 DNA reads TGTGCCAGCTCACCACCGGGGGGGCGAGTGAACACTGAAGCTTTCTTT.

This rearrangement joins TRBV10-3 to TRBJ1-1; no clear D gene. This CDR3 is 14 amino acids long. V gave up 0 bases and J gave up 1 base, with 6 bases separating them. Germline CDR1 is ENHRY and CDR2 is SYGVKD. CDR3 sequence reads: CAISESQQNTEAFF. CDR3 coding DNA: TGTGCCATCAGTGAGTCACAGCAGAACACTGAAGCTTTCTTT.

The table lists this clone with a few counts. The chain links TRBV7-6 to TRBJ2-1; TRBD2 is a possible D gene (5 bases). The CDR3 is made up of 15 amino acids. V was cut by 2 bases and J by 4 bases, with 12 bases left in between. Germline V gene sequence: CDR1 SGHVS, CDR2 FNYEAQ. Written as DNA, the CDR3 is TGTGCCAGCAGCTTAATCGGGAAGGAGTACAATGAGCAGTTCTTC. As protein: CASSLIGKEYNEQFF.

The table lists this clone with a few counts. The genes are TRBV4-2 and TRBJ2-7; no clear D. Looked up from germline, CDR1 is LGHNA and CDR2 is YNFKEQ. V was trimmed by 0 bases and J by 2 bases, leaving 11 bases between them. The CDR3 totals 15 residues. CDR3 nucleotide sequence: TGTGCCAGCAGCCAAGATAGCTTAACAACCTACGAGCAGTACTTC. It encodes CASSQDSLTTYEQYF.

CDR3 DNA sequence: TGCGCCAGCAGTCAACCCTATACTAGCGGGAGGCTCCATACGCAGTATTTT. Its translation is CASSQPYTSGRLHTQYF. The chain has TRBV23-1 and TRBJ2-3, with 12 bases identical to TRBD2. TRBV23-1 qualifies as an ORF whose function is uncertain. The V and J ends lost 2 bases and 7 bases, in that order; junction bases with no gene match: 10. The CDR3 consists of 17 residues.

This clone was counted at least ten times. V gene TRBV29-1 combines with J gene TRBJ1-1; no clear D gene. The CDR3 is 13 amino acids. The V gene's germline CDR1 is SQVTM and CDR2 ANQGSEA. With 7 bases removed from V and 7 bases from J, the gap between germline ends came to 19 bases. CDR3 coding DNA: TGCAGCGCCGCGGCGGGGAAGAGGGATGAAGCTTTCTTT. Translating gives CSAAAGKRDEAFF.

V usage is TRBV28 and J usage is TRBJ2-7, with D possibly being TRBD1 (5 bases). The CDR3 is 15 residues long. The germline V gene encodes CDR1 MDHEN and CDR2 SYDVKM. V dropped 2 bases and J dropped 0 bases, with 11 bases sitting between them. The DNA of the CDR3 is TGTGCCAGCAGTTTACAACAGGCGAGCTCCTACGAGCAGTACTTC. Translating it yields CASSLQQASSYEQYF.

This clone was counted only a few times. The V call is TRBV5-1, the J call TRBJ2-2; TRBD2 is a possible D gene (6 bases). The germline V gene has CDR1 SGHRS and CDR2 YFSETQ. CDR3 size: 16 residues. V was clipped by 4 bases and J by 1 base, with 14 bases between them. The CDR3 coding sequence is TGCGCCAGCAGCCGCGGGGACGGAAAGAACACCGGGGAGCTGTTTTTT. Its translation: CASSRGDGKNTGELFF.

This clone was recorded a few times. The chain employs TRBV4-2 and TRBJ2-2, with D perhaps TRBD2 (5 bases). Per germline, CDR1 LGHNA and CDR2 YNFKEQ. V was trimmed by 0 bases and J by 3 bases, leaving 17 bases between them. The CDR3 is 18 amino acids. The CDR3 is CASSQDSSAFADTGELFF. DNA of the CDR3: TGTGCCAGCAGCCAAGATAGTAGCGCCTTCGCGGACACCGGGGAGCTGTTTTTT.

V usage is TRBV10-3 and J usage is TRBJ2-7, with D possibly matching TRBD1 (6 bases). This CDR3 is 15 amino acids long. Germline V CDR1 and CDR2: ENHRY, SYGVKD. Trimming shortened V by 3 bases and J by 1 base, and 13 bases separated the two germline ends. CDR3 nucleotide sequence: TGTGCCATCAGTGACCGGGCAGGGGAGTCCTACGAGCAGTACTTC. Translating it yields CAISDRAGESYEQYF.

This clone has just a few counts. This rearrangement joins TRBV7-2 to TRBJ2-4; the match to TRBD1 covers 12 bases. Looked up from germline, CDR1 is SGHTA and CDR2 is FQGNSA. V was clipped by 4 bases and J by 8 bases; unmatched bases: 3. The CDR3 is made up of 14 amino acids. CDR3 protein: CASSSGQGADIQYF. CDR3 nucleotides: TGTGCCAGCAGCTCGGGACAGGGGGCAGACATTCAGTACTTC. The full variable domain, its missing parts supplied by reference TRBV7-2 and TRBJ2-4, is GAGVSQSPSNKVTEKGKDVELRCDPISGHTALYWYRQSLGQGLEFLIYFQGNSAPDKSGLPSDRFSAERTGGSVSTLTIQRTQQEDSAVYLCASSSGQGADIQYFGAGTRLSVL.

This clone was detected a few times. CDR3 coding DNA: TGTGCCAGCAGCGAGGACACCTTTTACAATGAGCAGTTCTTC. Its translation is CASSEDTFYNEQFF. The rearrangement joins TRBV5-6 to TRBJ2-1; D is perhaps TRBD1 (5 bases). V lost 4 bases and J 4 bases, leaving 12 bases between the germline ends. The germline gives CDR1 SGHDT, CDR2 YYEEEE. The CDR3 is 14 amino acids.

This chain connects TRBV4-3 to TRBJ2-1; the match to TRBD2 covers 8 bases. Unmatched junction bases numbered 13, after V lost 3 bases and J lost 12 bases. The CDR3 has 15 amino acids. CDR1 is LGHNA, CDR2 YSLEER, per germline. In DNA, the CDR3 is TGCGCCAGCAGCCAGAATCTCCTAGCGGGTGGCCTGCAGTTCTTC. It translates to CASSQNLLAGGLQFF.

This clone was picked up a small number of times. The V and J genes are TRBV5-4 and TRBJ2-3, with TRBD1 identical over 7 bases. The germline V gene encodes CDR1 SGHNT and CDR2 YYREEE (reference sequence). The CDR3 has 14 amino acids. V was clipped by 1 base and J by 6 bases; unmatched bases: 5. CDR3 region: CASSLTGVFDTQYF. The DNA of the CDR3 is TGTGCCAGCAGCTTGACAGGGGTGTTCGATACGCAGTATTTT.